A single sample is the source of the 24 T cell receptor beta chains below, sequenced in a study of blood T cell repertoires in COVID-19. Measured with immunoSEQ multiplex PCR; TCRdb has only the in-frame clones, and not every one. This sample carries 250,000 to 350,000 clones, around 87% of them seen once, and the ten largest clones take approximately 7.8%. Sequencing was carried out using peripheral blood. Receptors originate from a woman aged 45-65 years who had recovered from COVID-19.

The chain combines TRBV18 with TRBJ2-1, with TRBD2 as a possible D gene (5 bases). The germline V gene encodes CDR1 KGHSH and CDR2 LQKENI. Trimming removed 4 bases from V and 2 bases from J, with 15 bases in between. The CDR3 runs 16 residues. The CDR3 DNA sequence: TGTGCCAGCTCACAAACTAGTTTCCCCACCTACAATGAGCAGTTCTTC. This sequence encodes CASSQTSFPTYNEQFF.

This clone was detected only a few times. The chain combines TRBV9 with TRBJ2-1; 11 positions match TRBD1. V shed 5 bases and J 4 bases; nucleotides not matched to a gene: 11. This CDR3 has 17 residues. The V gene's germline CDR1 is SGDLS and CDR2 YYNGEE. This chain's CDR3 is CASRWISGTGGYNEQFF. The CDR3 DNA sequence: TGTGCCAGCAGATGGATTTCCGGGACAGGGGGTTACAATGAGCAGTTCTTC.

The rearrangement links TRBV10-3 to TRBJ1-2; D may be TRBD1 (6 bases). Between the trimmed V and J ends, which lost 7 bases and 4 bases, there was a span of 22 bases. The germline V gene encodes CDR1 ENHRY and CDR2 SYGVKD. CDR3 length equals 16 residues. The CDR3 nucleotides read TGTGCCATCAAAGACTCGGCAGGGGCGACTTCCTATGGCTACACCTTC. It specifies CAIKDSAGATSYGYTF.

The rearrangement links TRBV2 to TRBJ2-7; 13 bases map to TRBD2. The V and J ends lost 6 bases and 3 bases, in that order; junction bases with no gene match: 2. CDR3 length: 14 residues. CDR1 and CDR2 (germline): SNHLY, FYNNEI. The CDR3: CASRGLAGLYEQYF. The CDR3 DNA reads TGTGCCAGCAGGGGACTAGCGGGACTCTACGAGCAGTACTTC.

J is TRBJ1-4 and V is TRBV4-3; TRBD1 matches at 8 bases. Germline values: CDR1 LGHNA, CDR2 YSLEER. V lost 3 bases, J lost 3 bases, and 3 bases stayed unmatched. There are 15 residues in the CDR3. The CDR3 here is CASSHQTGANEKLFF. CDR3 coding DNA: TGCGCCAGCAGCCACCAGACAGGGGCTAATGAAAAACTGTTTTTT.

The J gene is TRBJ1-1, the V gene TRBV9; 10 nucleotides line up with TRBD1. Germline CDR1 is SGDLS and CDR2 is YYNGEE. Trimming removed 4 bases from V and 10 bases from J; junction bases left unmatched: 4. The CDR3 contains 12 residues. CDR3 nucleotide sequence: TGTGCCAGCAGCCCTAGGACAGGGGGAGCTTTCTTT. It specifies CASSPRTGGAFF.

The V and J genes are TRBV6-1 and TRBJ1-6; 9 nucleotides align to TRBD1. V shed 3 bases, J shed 10 bases, and the junction held 1 base outside the gene matches. Germline lookup yields CDR1 MNHNS and CDR2 SASEGT. The CDR3 length is 13 residues. Here the CDR3 DNA reads TGTGCCAGCAGTGACGGACAGGGGTCACCCCTCCACTTT. It encodes CASSDGQGSPLHF.

CDR3 sequence: CASSFAQTRENTEAFF. The CDR3 bases are TGTGCCAGCAGTTTCGCCCAGACTCGGGAGAACACTGAAGCTTTCTTT. The V gene is TRBV6-5, the J gene TRBJ1-1; D is uncertain. This CDR3 comprises 16 residues. V lost 4 bases and J lost 1, with 16 bases in between. The germline V gene has CDR1 MNHEY and CDR2 SVGAGI.

V usage is TRBV28 and J usage is TRBJ2-7; 12 bases map to TRBD2. This CDR3 has 13 residues. The trim removed 9 bases at V and 6 bases at J, leaving 6 bases unmatched. Germline V gene data show CDR1 as MDHEN and CDR2 as SYDVKM. CDR3 loop: CASRLAGVPEQYF. The CDR3 DNA reads TGTGCCAGTCGACTAGCGGGAGTCCCCGAGCAGTACTTC. The whole variable domain, remainder taken from reference TRBV28 and TRBJ2-7, is DVKVTQSSRYLVKRTGEKVFLECVQDMDHENMFWYRQDPGLGLRLIYFSYDVKMKEKGDIPEGYSVSREKKERFSLILESASTNQTSMYLCASRLAGVPEQYFGPGTRLTVT.

The CDR3 sequence is CASSLGHPGNEQFF. The CDR3 region has the DNA TGTGCCAGCAGCTTAGGTCATCCCGGCAATGAGCAGTTCTTC. The chain combines TRBV11-3 with TRBJ2-1; D unresolved. Germline V gene lookup returns CDR1 SGHNT and CDR2 YENEEA. The CDR3 contains 14 residues. The ends were cut back, 1 base at V and 6 bases at J, with 10 bases in the middle.

The chain carries TRBV5-1 and TRBJ1-3, with a tentative D call TRBD1 (5 bases). V was shortened by 3 bases and J by 2 bases, with 18 bases between the two germline ends. The CDR3 has 17 amino acids. Germline lookup yields CDR1 SGHRS and CDR2 YFSETQ. In DNA form, the CDR3 reads TGCGCCAGCAGCTCCACCTCCGGGAGCAGGGCTGGAAACACCATATATTTT. Protein: CASSSTSGSRAGNTIYF.

The chain carries TRBV6-6 and TRBJ2-1, with 11 bases aligning to TRBD2. Germline assignment: CDR1 MNHNY and CDR2 SVGAGI (reference sequence). The length of the CDR3 is 16 residues. V lost 2 bases and J lost 4; bases outside the gene matches: 4. The CDR3 DNA sequence: TGTGCCAGCAGTTACCCGACTAGCGGGAAATACAATGAGCAGTTCTTC. It yields the protein CASSYPTSGKYNEQFF.

V gene TRBV9 combines with J gene TRBJ1-1; 10 nucleotides align to TRBD1. The CDR3 consists of 15 residues. Germline V gives CDR1 SGDLS, CDR2 YYNGEE. V was clipped by 9 bases and J by 4 bases; unmatched bases: 12. As DNA, the CDR3 is TGTGCCAACCAAGGGGGGGACAGGGGATCCACTGAAGCTTTCTTT. Protein product: CANQGGDRGSTEAFF.

The table lists this clone with a count of one. The chain uses TRBV9 and TRBJ2-5, with D possibly TRBD2 on 6 matching bases. This CDR3 is 15 amino acids long. Looked up from germline, CDR1 is SGDLS and CDR2 is YYNGEE. Trimming took off 4 bases at V and 2 bases at J, with 15 bases between the two ends. The CDR3 sequence is CASSPRPAGQETQYF. DNA for the CDR3: TGTGCCAGCAGCCCCCGGCCGGCGGGACAAGAGACCCAGTACTTC.

The J gene is TRBJ1-4, the V gene TRBV30, with a tentative D call TRBD1 (6 bases). Deletions cut 0 bases from V and 4 bases from J, with 12 bases between. The CDR3 runs 15 residues. The germline V gene has CDR1 GTSNPN and CDR2 SVGIG (reference sequence). This chain's CDR3 is CAWSVGGSINEKLFF. The CDR3 DNA follows: TGTGCCTGGAGTGTTGGGGGCAGCATTAATGAAAAACTGTTTTTT.

The rearrangement links TRBV9 to TRBJ1-2, with unresolved D. V lost 1 base, J lost 3 bases, and 22 bases lay in between. Germline loops: CDR1 SGDLS, CDR2 YYNGEE. CDR3 length equals 18 residues. CDR3 in DNA: TGTGCCAGCAGCGTATTAATGGGTGAGGGCTACGGTGACTATGGCTACACCTTC. Its translation: CASSVLMGEGYGDYGYTF.

The rearrangement links TRBV11-2 to TRBJ1-1, with 8 bases aligning to TRBD1. CDR1 is SGHAT, CDR2 FQNNGV, per germline. The V and J ends lost 5 bases and 4 bases, in that order; junction bases with no gene match: 9. There are 15 residues in the CDR3. The CDR3 spells CASSPRQGSGTEAFF. DNA for the CDR3: TGTGCCAGCAGCCCTAGACAGGGGTCGGGCACTGAAGCTTTCTTT.

The genes are TRBV3-1 (or the pseudogene TRBV3-2) and TRBJ1-2; D unresolved. This CDR3 region has 14 residues. V lost 5 bases and J 4 bases, leaving 14 bases between the germline ends. Germline V lookup: CDR1 LGHDT, CDR2 YNNKEL (reference sequence). CDR3 residues: CASSDLTGTYGYTF. The CDR3 DNA reads TGTGCCAGCAGCGACCTGACGGGAACCTATGGCTACACCTTC.

This sequence joins TRBV7-2 and TRBJ2-7; 14 positions match TRBD2. The CDR3 loop spans 15 amino acids. Looked up from germline, CDR1 is SGHTA and CDR2 is FQGNSA. Trimming took 4 bases from V and 2 from J; bases not matched to a gene: 1. Here the CDR3 reads CASSWTSGGTYEQYF. The CDR3 bases are TGTGCCAGCAGCTGGACTAGCGGGGGGACCTACGAGCAGTACTTC.

V and J are TRBV7-2 and TRBJ2-5, with 12 bases fitting TRBD2. Germline CDR1 is SGHTA and CDR2 is FQGNSA. J lost 4 bases, V lost 5 bases, and 14 bases had no gene match. This CDR3 region has 18 residues. The chain's CDR3 is CASSPSLLAGGLGETQYF. The CDR3 coding sequence is TGTGCCAGCAGCCCTAGCCTTCTAGCGGGGGGGCTGGGAGAGACCCAGTACTTC.

The V gene is TRBV15, the J gene TRBJ2-1, with TRBD2 as a possible D gene (5 bases). Trimming took 0 bases from V and 0 from J, leaving 9 bases between them. The CDR3 length is 16 residues. Germline V gene data show CDR1 as LNHNV and CDR2 as YYDKDF (reference sequence). CDR3 DNA sequence: TGTGCCACCAGCAGAGATTTCGGGATCTCCTACAATGAGCAGTTCTTC. Its translation is CATSRDFGISYNEQFF.

This clone was picked up a small number of times. This chain connects TRBV5-1 to TRBJ1-1, with D maybe TRBD1 (6 bases). This CDR3 is built from 14 residues. CDR1 is SGHRS, CDR2 YFSETQ, per germline. V was cut by 0 bases and J by 3 bases, with 9 bases left in between. CDR3 DNA: TGCGCCAGCAGCTTGGCGGGGGGCGACACTGAAGCTTTCTTT. This translates into CASSLAGGDTEAFF.

The V and J genes are TRBV12-3 or TRBV12-4 and TRBJ2-1, with 7 bases identical to TRBD1. The CDR3 has 13 residues. The V gene end was trimmed by 6 bases and the J gene end by 7 bases; junction bases not matched to a gene: 6. CDR3 region: CASRLGQLNEQFF. The CDR3 region has the DNA TGTGCCAGCAGATTGGGACAGTTAAATGAGCAGTTCTTC.

CDR3: CASSVTGSNEKLFF. CDR3 sequence (DNA): TGTGCCAGCAGCGTTACAGGATCTAATGAAAAACTGTTTTTT. The chain carries TRBV9 and TRBJ1-4; perhaps TRBD1 as D (5 bases). Germline V CDR1 and CDR2: SGDLS, YYNGEE. The CDR3 extends over 14 amino acids. Between the trimmed V and J ends, which lost 2 bases and 3 bases, there was a span of 8 bases.